These 14 T cell receptor beta chains share one sample of origin, sequenced in a study of cytomegalovirus exposure and HLA in healthy donors (dated by TCRdb to 2015 to 2018). The library was generated by the immunoSEQ multiplex PCR assay. The multiplex PCR relied on a mix of 60 forward primers for TCR Vbeta segments and 13 reverse primers for TCR Jbeta segments. What TCRdb holds here is the immuneACCESS table cut down to in-frame rearrangements. Part of the clones is not present; checked against another copy, under half of the missing clones reflect an unresolved V gene, and the others are unexplained. The sample yields about 67,000 clones; about two thirds were counted once. The ten biggest clones cover approximately 2.1% of the sample. What was sequenced was PBMCs. These receptors all stem from a woman under 40 in good health and CMV-seronegative.

V gene TRBV19 combines with J gene TRBJ2-6; D not certain. CDR3 length equals 15 residues. V shed 3 bases and J shed 4 bases, with 10 bases lying between them. Germline V gene lookup returns CDR1 LNHDA and CDR2 SQIVND (reference sequence). CDR3 sequence (DNA): TGTGCCAGTAGTATCCCCGGGTCGGGGGCCAACGTCCTGACTTTC. It codes for CASSIPGSGANVLTF.

This clone has more than one count but fewer than ten. The chain is built from TRBV5-6 and TRBJ1-4; 8 positions agree with TRBD1. After removal of 6 bases from V and 0 bases from J, the junction contained 10 bases not matched to a gene. CDR1 is SGHDT and CDR2 is YYEEEE in the germline V gene. The CDR3 spans 17 residues. The DNA for the CDR3 is TGTGCCAGCATCTCCGGACAGGGAATTGCAACTAATGAAAAACTGTTTTTT. This sequence encodes CASISGQGIATNEKLFF.

CDR3 region: CAISESALPREQYF. CDR3 in DNA: TGTGCCATCAGTGAGTCGGCACTCCCTAGGGAGCAGTACTTC. The gene calls are TRBV10-3 and TRBJ2-7; D is undetermined. There are 14 residues in the CDR3. Germline CDR1 is ENHRY and CDR2 is SYGVKD. V shed 0 bases and J shed 7 bases, with 13 bases lying between them.

The chain is built from TRBV6-1 and TRBJ2-3; TRBD2 matches at 7 bases. V shed 8 bases, J shed 8 bases, and the junction held 13 bases outside the gene matches. Germline CDR1 is MNHNS and CDR2 is SASEGT. The CDR3 is 14 amino acids. CDR3 in amino acids: CASRSRAGVGTQYF. CDR3 in DNA: TGTGCCAGCCGATCCCGGGCGGGGGTTGGTACGCAGTATTTT.

The table lists this clone with a count of one. The chain combines TRBV7-9 with TRBJ1-3; D perhaps matches TRBD1 (6 bases). V was shortened by 5 bases and J by 8 bases, with 16 bases between the two germline ends. The CDR3 sequence is 14 residues long. Germline V lookup: CDR1 SEHNR, CDR2 FQNEAQ (reference sequence). In nucleotides, the CDR3 is TGTGCCAGCAGCCTGACAGGCAGGGCAGACACCATATATTTT. It encodes CASSLTGRADTIYF.

V gene TRBV6-6 combines with J gene TRBJ2-7, with D possibly being TRBD2 (5 bases). Germline assignment: CDR1 MNHNY and CDR2 SVGAGI (reference sequence). Trimming shortened V by 7 bases and J by 4 bases, and 11 bases separated the two germline ends. The CDR3 is 12 residues long. CDR3 sequence (DNA): TGTGCCAGCACCCCGGGAAGGTACGAGCAGTACTTC. This encodes CASTPGRYEQYF.

This clone turned up a few times. V usage is TRBV4-2 and J usage is TRBJ1-2; 8 nucleotides agree with TRBD1. Germline values: CDR1 LGHNA, CDR2 YNFKEQ. CDR3 size: 15 residues. V shed 2 bases, J shed 8 bases, and the junction held 10 bases outside the gene matches. The CDR3 loop is CASSQYFRGPGGYTF. As DNA, the CDR3 is TGTGCCAGCAGCCAATACTTCAGGGGGCCGGGAGGCTACACCTTC.

The chain is built from TRBV5-6 and TRBJ1-2, with a tentative D call TRBD1 (5 bases). V was trimmed by 0 bases and J by 4 bases, leaving 13 bases between them. The CDR3 is made up of 15 amino acids. Germline V gene lookup returns CDR1 SGHDT and CDR2 YYEEEE. The CDR3 DNA is TGTGCCAGCAGCTTGGGAAGGTCAGGGCGCTATGGCTACACCTTC. This gives the protein CASSLGRSGRYGYTF.

The chain is built from TRBV27 and TRBJ2-7, with 8 nucleotides matching TRBD2. V lost 6 bases and J lost 9; bases outside the gene matches: 7. This CDR3 region has 12 residues. Germline values: CDR1 MNHEY, CDR2 SMNVEV (reference sequence). CDR3 sequence reads: CASSHGGGMQYF. The CDR3 coding sequence is TGTGCCAGCAGCCACGGGGGGGGAATGCAGTACTTC.

The table lists this clone with a few counts. The CDR3 DNA is TGCGCCAGCATGAGGGACAGGGGTAGAGAAGGCTACACCTTC. It specifies CASMRDRGREGYTF. The chain couples TRBV10-1 to TRBJ1-2; TRBD1 matches at 10 bases. CDR1 and CDR2 (germline): WNHNN, SYGVQD (reference sequence). Trimming took 7 bases from V and 8 from J; bases not matched to a gene: 10. The CDR3 sequence is 14 residues long.

The V and J genes are TRBV27 and TRBJ2-3; the D gene is possibly TRBD1 (6 bases). V dropped 6 bases and J dropped 5 bases, with 21 bases sitting between them. The CDR3 runs to 16 residues. Germline CDR1 reads MNHEY; CDR2 reads SMNVEV (reference sequence). In DNA form, the CDR3 reads TGTGCCAGCAGGGACCTACAGGGTTCCTATGTAGATACGCAGTATTTT. This translates into CASRDLQGSYVDTQYF.

The chain employs TRBV9 and TRBJ2-1, with a weak D call TRBD2 (6 bases). In germline, CDR1 is SGDLS, CDR2 YYNGEE. This CDR3 is built from 14 residues. The V end lost 0 bases, the J end lost 7 bases, and 11 bases lay between the germline ends. CDR3 DNA sequence: TGTGCCAGCAGCGTAGAGGAGGGTTGGAATGAGCAGTTCTTC. This gives the protein CASSVEEGWNEQFF.

V usage is TRBV5-4 and J usage is TRBJ2-1; possible D gene TRBD1, 5 bases. The CDR3 has 14 amino acids. Between the trimmed V and J ends, which lost 5 bases and 8 bases, there was a span of 17 bases. CDR1 is SGHNT and CDR2 is YYREEE in the germline V gene (reference sequence). The CDR3 reads CASSLPTVNHEQFF. CDR3 coding DNA: TGTGCCAGCAGTCTACCGACAGTTAACCATGAGCAGTTCTTC.

The chain links TRBV19 to TRBJ1-6; D is unclear. V shed 6 bases and J shed 0 bases, with 6 bases lying between them. CDR1 is LNHDA and CDR2 is SQIVND in the germline V gene (reference sequence). The CDR3 sequence is 14 residues long. In DNA, the CDR3 is TGTGCCAGTAGCCTAAGCTCCTATAATTCACCCCTCCACTTT. It yields the protein CASSLSSYNSPLHF.